The rows below give T cell receptor beta chains drawn from one sample of a study of cytomegalovirus exposure and HLA in healthy donors. TCRdb's copy holds only in-frame clones and misses some; the assay was immunoSEQ multiplex PCR. The sample has some 150,000 clones, approximately 80% seen once. The sample consisted of PBMCs. These receptors originate from a woman in her thirties or forties in good health and CMV-seronegative. Both conserved end residues are part of each CDR3.

TRBV19,TRBJ2-7,CASIAPSYEQYF
TRBV6-6,TRBJ2-2,CASTGDRESSGELFF
TRBV6-1,TRBJ2-1,CASSDPTGRKVEQFF
TRBV6-5,TRBJ2-3,CASSYSGALKDTQYF
TRBV11-3,TRBJ1-3,CASSFGLGNTIYF
TRBV10-2,TRBJ1-4,CASSLSREKLFF
TRBV5-4,TRBJ1-2,CASTLGAYTGGSGYTF
TRBV2,TRBJ1-6,CASSDRGGYSPLHF
TRBV29-1,TRBJ2-5,CSLTGGAKTQYF
TRBV6-1,TRBJ1-1,CATLDRGENTEAFF
TRBV4-1,TRBJ2-1,CASSQAFGLAGSNNEQFF
TRBV28,TRBJ1-6,CASSSPGNPNSPLHF
TRBV30,TRBJ2-7,CAWSVDFYEQYF
TRBV6-1,.,CASSPGQIYEQYF
TRBV4-1,TRBJ1-2,CASSQRDRGYGYTF
TRBV7-8,TRBJ2-3,CASSSQGQGGRYF
TRBV6-6,TRBJ1-2,CASSYSTHRSGYGYTF